Listed below are T cell receptor beta chains from one sample, sequenced in a study of T cells in Graves' hyperthyroidism and ophthalmopathy. TCRdb used MiXCR to reprocess the multiplex PCR reads, holding one entry per CDR3 protein. The sample has approximately 400,000 distinct CDR3 sequences; under 15% are singletons. Sample: blood. These receptor sequences come from a woman aged 25 to 39 with Graves' hyperthyroidism. The CDR3 runs from the conserved cysteine through the conserved F or W. A D gene is named only where the DNA matches it firmly. Only some rows state a clone size, as once, few, many or a class for expanded clones.

clone_size: -; j_call: TRBJ2-1; v_call: TRBV5-4; d_call: TRBD2; cdr3_nt: TGTGCCAGCAGCTTGGTTATTGGCGGGAGTTATAATGAGCAGTTCTTC; cdr3_aa: CASSLVIGGSYNEQFF
clone_size: many; j_call: TRBJ2-5; v_call: TRBV12-3/TRBV12-4; d_call: TRBD1; cdr3_nt: TGTGCCAGCAACCCGGGACAGCAAGAGACCCAGTACTTC; cdr3_aa: CASNPGQQETQYF
clone_size: many; j_call: TRBJ2-1; v_call: TRBV29-1; d_call: TRBD2; cdr3_nt: TGCAGCGTCATGACTAGCGGGAGTTTTAGTCCCGATTACAATGAGCAGTTCTTC; cdr3_aa: CSVMTSGSFSPDYNEQFF
clone_size: -; j_call: TRBJ2-5; v_call: TRBV10-2; d_call: TRBD1; cdr3_nt: TGCGCCAGCAGGATCCGGGACAGGGGGCATGAGACCCAGTACTTC; cdr3_aa: CASRIRDRGHETQYF
clone_size: few; j_call: TRBJ2-6; v_call: TRBV2; d_call: -; cdr3_nt: TGTGCCAGCAGTGACATTGACTCTGGGGCCAACGTCCTGACTTTC; cdr3_aa: CASSDIDSGANVLTF
clone_size: -; j_call: TRBJ2-4; v_call: TRBV25-1; d_call: -; cdr3_nt: TGTGCCAGCAGTGAAAGGGGGATTTCCAAAAACATTCAGTACTTC; cdr3_aa: CASSERGISKNIQYF
clone_size: few; j_call: TRBJ2-7; v_call: TRBV20-1; d_call: TRBD2; cdr3_nt: TGCAGTGCGCGGACTAGCGGGAGGATTTATAACTCCTACGAGCAGTACTTC; cdr3_aa: CSARTSGRIYNSYEQYF
clone_size: few; j_call: TRBJ2-2; v_call: TRBV19; d_call: TRBD1; cdr3_nt: TGTGCCAGTAGTAGACGGGCGGGACAGGGGCGCTTGAACACCGGGGAGCTGTTTTTT; cdr3_aa: CASSRRAGQGRLNTGELFF
clone_size: many; j_call: TRBJ2-2; v_call: TRBV27; d_call: -; cdr3_nt: TGTGCCAGCAGTTTATGGCGCACCGGGGAGCTGTTTTTT; cdr3_aa: CASSLWRTGELFF
clone_size: many; j_call: TRBJ2-1; v_call: TRBV5-1; d_call: TRBD1; cdr3_nt: TGCGCCAGCAGCTCGTACCCAGGGGGTAATGAGCAGTTCTTC; cdr3_aa: CASSSYPGGNEQFF
clone_size: few; j_call: TRBJ2-1; v_call: TRBV20-1; d_call: -; cdr3_nt: TGCAGTGCCCCCATGTCCCACAATGAGCAGTTCTTC; cdr3_aa: CSAPMSHNEQFF
clone_size: many; j_call: TRBJ2-7; v_call: TRBV28; d_call: -; cdr3_nt: TGTGCCAGCAGCTCCCCCGGGACTTATAGCTCCTACGAGCAGTACTTC; cdr3_aa: CASSSPGTYSSYEQYF
clone_size: few; j_call: TRBJ2-5; v_call: TRBV27; d_call: TRBD2; cdr3_nt: TGTGCCAGCAGTCCCTTAGCGGGGGCCCAAGAGACCCAGTACTTC; cdr3_aa: CASSPLAGAQETQYF
clone_size: -; j_call: TRBJ1-4; v_call: TRBV4-2; d_call: -; cdr3_nt: TGTGCCAGCAGCCAAGAAAGACAGTCTAATGAAAAACTGTTTTTT; cdr3_aa: CASSQERQSNEKLFF
clone_size: many; j_call: TRBJ1-2; v_call: TRBV3-1; d_call: -; cdr3_nt: TGTGCCAGCAGCGACAGAGGGACCTATGGCTACACCTTC; cdr3_aa: CASSDRGTYGYTF
clone_size: many; j_call: TRBJ2-3; v_call: TRBV28; d_call: -; cdr3_nt: TGTGCCAGCAGTACCAGGGATACGCAGTATTTT; cdr3_aa: CASSTRDTQYF
clone_size: -; j_call: TRBJ1-6; v_call: TRBV6-1; d_call: TRBD1; cdr3_nt: TGTGCCAGCAGTCGCCCGGGACAGGGGGTTTCACCCCTCCACTTT; cdr3_aa: CASSRPGQGVSPLHF